Following are 16 T cell receptor beta chains from one sample sequenced in a study of CD8 T cells in ankylosing spondylitis (dated by TCRdb to the late 2010s). To prepare the library, 5' RACE was applied. Sequencing used an Illumina HiSeq 2500. The public reads were run again by TCRdb, first through fastp at Q25 and then through MiXCR, and only productive beta chains were kept. When rows share a CDR3 protein, they turn into one entry using the most common DNA and genes. Within this sample are 300,000 to 350,000 distinct CDR3 sequences, with more than 20% of them counted one time only. The top ten hold about 3.5% of the sample. The sample consisted of blood, either unsorted or a sorted T cell fraction (not recorded which). Receptors originate from a female donor with ankylosing spondylitis or in good health (not recorded which).

This clonotype has more than one count but fewer than ten. V usage is TRBV10-2 and J usage is TRBJ2-7, with 7 bases matching TRBD2. CDR3 length equals 14 residues. J was trimmed by 0 bases and V by 2 bases; bases with no gene match: 1. In germline, CDR1 is WSHSY, CDR2 SAAADI. In DNA form, the CDR3 reads TGCGCCAGCAGTGAGAGCGGGGTCTCCTACGAGCAGTACTTC. This translates into CASSESGVSYEQYF.

The sample holds many counts of this clonotype. This chain joins TRBV20-1 and TRBJ2-7, with D perhaps matching TRBD1 or TRBD2 (6 bases each). The CDR3 has 15 residues. Trimming removed 4 bases at V and 3 bases at J, with 19 bases between. Germline V lookup: CDR1 DFQATT, CDR2 SNEGSKA (reference sequence). The CDR3 region is CSAKSGGLAFYEQYF. The CDR3 region has the DNA TGCAGTGCTAAATCTGGGGGGCTAGCGTTCTACGAGCAGTACTTC.

This clonotype was counted ten times or more. J is TRBJ2-1 and V is TRBV7-2; 7 nucleotides agree with TRBD2. Germline V CDR1 and CDR2: SGHTA, FQGNSA. V lost 1 base, J lost 2 bases, and 2 bases stayed unmatched. CDR3 length: 15 amino acids. CDR3 sequence (DNA): TGTGCCAGCAGCTTAGGTGCGGGAGCCTACAATGAGCAGTTCTTC. Translated: CASSLGAGAYNEQFF.

This chain joins TRBV6-2 or TRBV6-3 and TRBJ2-2, with D hard to call. V shed 6 bases and J shed 9 bases, with 11 bases lying between them. This CDR3 contains 12 residues. Germline-derived CDR1 and CDR2 are MNHEY and SVGEGT. Here the CDR3 DNA reads TGTGCCAGCAGAACCGGATTCCGGGAGCTGTTTTTT. Translation gives CASRTGFRELFF.

In its sample, this clonotype was seen many times. This chain uses TRBV4-3 with TRBJ1-2; D not resolved. From germline, CDR1 is LGHNA and CDR2 YSLEER. The CDR3 loop spans 14 amino acids. V was pared by 2 bases and J by 4 bases, with 11 bases between. The CDR3 loop reads CASSQTFSLYGYTF. CDR3 coding DNA: TGCGCCAGCAGCCAAACGTTTAGTCTCTATGGCTACACCTTC.

On this clonotype: This may come from a read error, since a much larger clone is one base off. The chain carries TRBV5-1 and TRBJ1-1; the match to TRBD1 covers 7 bases. Germline V gene sequence: CDR1 SGHRS, CDR2 YFSETQ. J was trimmed by 5 bases and V by 0 bases; bases with no gene match: 4. This CDR3 spans 14 amino acids. CDR3 region: CASSLEGAWTEAFF. The DNA of the CDR3 is TGCGCCAGCAGCTTGGAGGGGGCGTGGACTGAAGCTTTCTTT.

This clonotype was observed a handful of times. The V gene is TRBV21-1, the J gene TRBJ2-7. TRBV21-1 is assigned pseudogene status. The CDR3 contains 9 residues. The CDR3 sequence: CASRMRQYF. The CDR3 DNA reads as TGTGCCAGCAGGATGAGGCAGTACTTC.

This clonotype occurred many times. J is TRBJ2-4 and V is TRBV20-1; D gene ambiguous. Germline lookup yields CDR1 DFQATT and CDR2 SNEGSKA (reference sequence). The length of the CDR3 is 11 residues. CDR3 amino acids: CSVLGENIQYF. As DNA, the CDR3 is TGCTCAGTGCTAGGCGAAAACATTCAGTACTTC.

This clonotype has a count of ten or more. This chain connects TRBV29-1 to TRBJ2-7, with 7 bases identical to TRBD2. The ends lost 4 bases at V and 2 bases at J; junction bases unmatched: 8. The CDR3 has 14 residues. Per germline, CDR1 SQVTM and CDR2 ANQGSEA. DNA of the CDR3: TGCAGCGTTGCGGGGAGGGCCGGTGCCTACGAGCAGTACTTC. Residues: CSVAGRAGAYEQYF.

V usage is TRBV20-1 and J usage is TRBJ2-5; 13 bases agree with TRBD2. CDR1 DFQATT and CDR2 SNEGSKA come from the germline V gene (reference sequence). The J segment lost 5 bases and the V segment lost 6 bases, leaving 9 bases of the junction unmatched. This CDR3 region has 15 residues. The CDR3 loop is CSAQGGLAGMETQYF. The CDR3 coding sequence is TGCAGTGCCCAAGGGGGACTAGCGGGAATGGAGACCCAGTACTTC.

There are many counts of this clonotype. The V call is TRBV12-3 or TRBV12-4, the J call TRBJ2-7; 7 nucleotides match TRBD2. The CDR3 extends over 14 amino acids. With V trimmed by 3 bases and J by 4 bases, 6 bases remained unmatched. The CDR3 region is CASSFLAGVYEQYF. CDR3 DNA sequence: TGTGCCAGCAGTTTCTTGGCGGGAGTATACGAGCAGTACTTC.

The genes are TRBV29-1 and TRBJ2-2; 8 bases fit TRBD1. Germline CDR1 SQVTM, CDR2 ANQGSEA. The CDR3 has 16 residues. V lost 4 bases, J lost 0 bases, and 7 bases stayed unmatched. Here the CDR3 DNA reads TGCAGCGTTGCCCGGGGACAGGCTTCGAACACCGGGGAGCTGTTTTTT. Its protein product is CSVARGQASNTGELFF.

This clonotype appeared a few times. The chain links TRBV29-1 to TRBJ2-4; 8 bases line up with TRBD1. Unmatched junction bases numbered 4, after V lost 7 bases and J lost 5 bases. Germline V CDR1 and CDR2: SQVTM, ANQGSEA. This CDR3 region has 12 residues. Here the CDR3 reads CSGRGQENIQYF. The DNA for the CDR3 is TGCAGCGGGAGGGGACAGGAAAACATTCAGTACTTC.

This chain joins TRBV30 and TRBJ2-1, with TRBD2 matching 9 bases. After removal of 5 bases from V and 6 bases from J, the junction contained 5 bases not matched to a gene. There are 13 residues in the CDR3. Germline V CDR1 and CDR2: GTSNPN, SVGIG (reference sequence). CDR3 protein: CAWCSGRLNEQFF. The CDR3 DNA reads TGTGCCTGGTGCAGCGGGAGGCTCAATGAGCAGTTCTTC.

This chain links TRBV7-2 with TRBJ1-1; D is unresolved. Looked up from germline, CDR1 is SGHTA and CDR2 is FQGNSA. Trimming left V 3 bases short and J 0 bases short, with 11 bases between. The CDR3 has 15 amino acids. CDR3 region: CASSFRQAVNTEAFF. The CDR3 coding sequence is TGTGCCAGCAGCTTTCGGCAGGCTGTGAACACTGAAGCTTTCTTT.

This clonotype was detected many times. The chain is built from TRBV7-8 and TRBJ2-1; D might be TRBD1 or TRBD2, each matching 5 bases. Germline V gene sequence: CDR1 SGHVS, CDR2 FQNEAQ. This CDR3 contains 16 residues. V gave up 6 bases and J gave up 4 bases, with 19 bases separating them. The CDR3 nucleotides read TGTGCCAGCAGAAGGTCCGGGGACGATGATTACAATGAGCAGTTCTTC. It specifies CASRRSGDDDYNEQFF.